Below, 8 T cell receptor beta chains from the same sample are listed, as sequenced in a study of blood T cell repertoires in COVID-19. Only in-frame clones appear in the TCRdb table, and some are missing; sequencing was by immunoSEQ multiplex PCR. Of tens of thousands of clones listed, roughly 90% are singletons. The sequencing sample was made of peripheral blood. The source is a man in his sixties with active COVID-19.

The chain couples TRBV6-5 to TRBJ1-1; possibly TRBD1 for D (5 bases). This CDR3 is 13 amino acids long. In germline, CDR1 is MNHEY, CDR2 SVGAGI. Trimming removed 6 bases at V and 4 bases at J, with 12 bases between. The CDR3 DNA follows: TGTGCCAGCAGACGGGGGTTGGGCACTGAAGCTTTCTTT. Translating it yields CASRRGLGTEAFF.

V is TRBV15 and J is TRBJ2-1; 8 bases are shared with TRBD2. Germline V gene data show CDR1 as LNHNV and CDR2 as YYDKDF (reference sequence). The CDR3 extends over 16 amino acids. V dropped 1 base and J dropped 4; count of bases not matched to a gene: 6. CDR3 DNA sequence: TGTGCCACCAGCAGAGGGCGGCTAGCGGGTTACAATGAGCAGTTCTTC. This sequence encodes CATSRGRLAGYNEQFF.

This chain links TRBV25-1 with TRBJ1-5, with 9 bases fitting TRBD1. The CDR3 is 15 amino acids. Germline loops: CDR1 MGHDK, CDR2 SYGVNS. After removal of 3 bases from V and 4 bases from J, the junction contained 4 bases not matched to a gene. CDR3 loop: CASSDPGTGNQPQHF. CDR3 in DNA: TGTGCCAGCAGTGATCCCGGGACAGGGAATCAGCCCCAGCATTTT.

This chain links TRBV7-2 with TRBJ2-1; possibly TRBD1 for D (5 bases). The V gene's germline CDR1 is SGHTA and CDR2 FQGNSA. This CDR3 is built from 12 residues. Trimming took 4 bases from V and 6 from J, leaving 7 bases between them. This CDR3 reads CASSSRGNEQFF. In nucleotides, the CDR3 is TGTGCCAGCAGCTCAAGGGGCAATGAGCAGTTCTTC.

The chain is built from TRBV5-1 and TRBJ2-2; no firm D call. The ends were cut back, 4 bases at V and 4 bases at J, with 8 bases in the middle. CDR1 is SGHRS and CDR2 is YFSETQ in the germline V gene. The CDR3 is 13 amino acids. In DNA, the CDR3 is TGCGCCAGCAGCGCCCTATTCACCGGGGAGCTGTTTTTT. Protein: CASSALFTGELFF.

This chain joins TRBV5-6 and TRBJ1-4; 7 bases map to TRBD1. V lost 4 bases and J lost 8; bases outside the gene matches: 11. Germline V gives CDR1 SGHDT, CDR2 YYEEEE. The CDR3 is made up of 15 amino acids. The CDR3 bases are TGTGCCAGCAGCCAAAGACAGGGAGTCCGCGAAAAACTGTTTTTT. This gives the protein CASSQRQGVREKLFF.

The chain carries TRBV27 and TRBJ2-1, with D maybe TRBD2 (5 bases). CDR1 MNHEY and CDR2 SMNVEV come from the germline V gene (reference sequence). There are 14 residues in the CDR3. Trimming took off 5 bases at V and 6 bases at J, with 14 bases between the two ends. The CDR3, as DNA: TGTGCCAGCAGTCCCACCCCCGGGGTCAATGAGCAGTTCTTC. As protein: CASSPTPGVNEQFF.

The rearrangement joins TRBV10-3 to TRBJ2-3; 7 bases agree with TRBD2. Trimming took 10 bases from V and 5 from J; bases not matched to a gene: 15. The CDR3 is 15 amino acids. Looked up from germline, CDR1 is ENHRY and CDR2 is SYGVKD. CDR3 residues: CATTSGGSNRDTQYF. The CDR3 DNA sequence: TGTGCCACGACGTCAGGCGGGAGTAATCGAGATACGCAGTATTTT.